The next 16 T cell receptor beta chains were all read from a single sample in a study of cytomegalovirus exposure and HLA in healthy donors. PCR involved 60 Vbeta and 13 Jbeta primers. The repertoire was sequenced with immunoSEQ multiplex PCR; TCRdb's copy has only in-frame clones and lacks some. This listing includes more than 95,000 clones. The source material was PBMCs. These TCRs come from a man aged 35-49 years in good health and CMV-seronegative.

The J gene is TRBJ2-5, the V gene TRBV6-5, with TRBD1 matching over 9 bases. J lost 11 bases, V lost 5 bases, and 9 bases had no gene match. This CDR3 has 13 residues. CDR1 and CDR2 (germline): MNHEY, SVGAGI. In DNA form, the CDR3 reads TGTGCCAGCAGTGTGACGACAGGGGGGCGGCAGTACTTC. Translation: CASSVTTGGRQYF.

The chain employs TRBV18 and TRBJ2-5; D is unclear. Trimming took 0 bases from V and 3 from J, leaving 5 bases between them. In germline, CDR1 is KGHSH, CDR2 LQKENI. The CDR3 runs to 13 residues. The CDR3 spells CASSPPSKETQYF. For the CDR3, the DNA is TGTGCCAGCTCACCACCTAGCAAAGAGACCCAGTACTTC.

The chain recombines TRBV10-2 with TRBJ2-2, with 10 bases aligning to TRBD2. Germline loops: CDR1 WSHSY, CDR2 SAAADI. This CDR3 is built from 16 residues. Trimming took 5 bases from V and 4 from J; bases not matched to a gene: 7. The CDR3 nucleotides are TGCGCCAGCAGTTCAACTAGCGGGATCTCCACCGGGGAGCTGTTTTTT. The encoded protein is CASSSTSGISTGELFF.

The V and J genes are TRBV4-1 and TRBJ2-7; 11 nucleotides align to TRBD2. The CDR3 consists of 18 residues. V was clipped by 1 base and J by 6 bases; unmatched bases: 14. Germline V gene data show CDR1 as MGHRA and CDR2 as YSYEKL. The CDR3 here is CASSQGGQPRTSGPEQYF. DNA for the CDR3: TGCGCCAGCAGCCAAGGGGGACAGCCCCGGACTAGCGGGCCCGAGCAGTACTTC.

The chain carries TRBV5-6 and TRBJ2-1; D remains unclear. V shed 3 bases and J shed 13 bases, with 14 bases lying between them. The V gene's germline CDR1 is SGHDT and CDR2 YYEEEE. The CDR3 sequence is 12 residues long. The CDR3 is CASSSSLAGQFF. For the CDR3, the DNA is TGTGCCAGCAGCTCCTCCTTAGCTGGACAGTTCTTC.

The chain uses TRBV20-1 and TRBJ2-3; TRBD1 matches 9 bases. The CDR3 is 11 residues long. J lost 8 bases, V lost 5 bases, and 2 bases had no gene match. Germline lookup yields CDR1 DFQATT and CDR2 SNEGSKA (reference sequence). The CDR3 protein is CSAHRGLTQYF. The CDR3 nucleotides read TGCAGTGCTCACAGGGGGCTTACGCAGTATTTT.

The chain is built from TRBV4-1 and TRBJ2-3; D possibly corresponds to TRBD1 (8 bases). CDR1 is MGHRA, CDR2 YSYEKL, per germline. The V end lost 3 bases, the J end lost 8 bases, and 18 bases lay between the germline ends. The CDR3 sequence is 15 residues long. CDR3 region: CASSHMTGAGVTQYF. The CDR3 nucleotides read TGCGCCAGCAGCCATATGACAGGGGCGGGGGTTACGCAGTATTTT.

This chain connects TRBV18 to TRBJ1-5, with 9 nucleotides matching TRBD1. Germline assignment: CDR1 KGHSH and CDR2 LQKENI. The CDR3 contains 18 residues. V lost 2 bases and J lost 4; bases outside the gene matches: 12. The CDR3 DNA sequence: TGTGCCAGCTCACCAGGTTCCCGAAAGACAGGGGGGAATCAGCCCCAGCATTTT. As protein: CASSPGSRKTGGNQPQHF.

The genes are TRBV7-2 and TRBJ2-7; D is unresolved. The V end lost 8 bases, the J end lost 6 bases, and 11 bases lay between the germline ends. Germline lookup yields CDR1 SGHTA and CDR2 FQGNSA. The CDR3 contains 11 residues. CDR3 residues: CASVSFSEQYF. CDR3 DNA: TGTGCCAGCGTAAGTTTTAGCGAGCAGTACTTC. The full variable domain, completed using reference TRBV7-2 and TRBJ2-7, is GAGVSQSPSNKVTEKGKDVELRCDPISGHTALYWYRQSLGQGLEFLIYFQGNSAPDKSGLPSDRFSAERTGGSVSTLTIQRTQQEDSAVYLCASVSFSEQYFGPGTRLTVT.

J is TRBJ2-7 and V is TRBV4-2, with a tentative D call TRBD2 (5 bases). The V gene's germline CDR1 is LGHNA and CDR2 YNFKEQ. Trimming stripped 4 bases from V and 1 base from J, with 20 bases between. This CDR3 comprises 17 residues. The CDR3 coding sequence is TGTGCCAGCAGCCGAATCCCGGGATTAGGGTTATCCTACGAGCAGTACTTC. The encoded protein is CASSRIPGLGLSYEQYF.

The rearrangement joins TRBV21-1 to TRBJ1-3; the table gives TRBD1 as D, unverified against the DNA. TRBV21-1 is a recognized pseudogene. CDR3 length: 16 amino acids. CDR3 sequence: CASSHGGQGSGNTIYF. CDR3 coding DNA: TGTGCCAGCAGCCACGGGGGACAGGGGTCTGGAAACACCATATATTTT.

The chain carries TRBV7-8 and TRBJ2-1; the match to TRBD2 covers 9 bases. The J segment lost 6 bases and the V segment lost 5 bases, leaving 5 bases of the junction unmatched. Germline V gives CDR1 SGHVS, CDR2 FQNEAQ. CDR3 length: 14 residues. The CDR3 reads CASSPREGSNEQFF. The CDR3 nucleotides read TGTGCCAGCAGCCCGCGGGAGGGCAGCAATGAGCAGTTCTTC.

The chain joins TRBV28 to TRBJ1-1; no reliable D call. Germline-derived CDR1 and CDR2 are MDHEN and SYDVKM. With 8 bases removed from V and 0 bases from J, the gap between germline ends came to 10 bases. CDR3 length equals 13 residues. CDR3 residues: CASVNIMNTEAFF. Here the CDR3 DNA reads TGTGCCAGCGTAAACATCATGAACACTGAAGCTTTCTTT.

The V and J genes are TRBV4-1 and TRBJ2-5; 9 bases are shared with TRBD2. V shed 0 bases and J 4 bases; nucleotides not matched to a gene: 12. Germline assignment: CDR1 MGHRA and CDR2 YSYEKL. CDR3 length: 18 residues. The CDR3 region has the DNA TGCGCCAGCAGCCAAGAAGGGCTAGCGGGACAGTGGGTAGAGACCCAGTACTTC. It codes for CASSQEGLAGQWVETQYF.

This sequence joins TRBV5-6 and TRBJ2-5; 7 bases match TRBD1. This CDR3 has 16 amino acids. J was trimmed by 0 bases and V by 4 bases; bases with no gene match: 9. Germline assignment: CDR1 SGHDT and CDR2 YYEEEE. The CDR3 DNA is TGTGCCAGCAGCCAACAGGGCAGGGGGTACCAAGAGACCCAGTACTTC. This encodes CASSQQGRGYQETQYF.

The chain couples TRBV5-1 to TRBJ2-5; TRBD1 might be the D (6 bases). Gene TRBJ2-7 matches the end of the DNA better, so the J call may be wrong. Looked up from germline, CDR1 is SGHRS and CDR2 is YFSETQ. This CDR3 contains 15 residues. The CDR3: CASSWGQPSSYEQYF. The DNA for the CDR3 is TGCGCCAGCAGCTGGGGGCAGCCCAGCTCCTACGAGCAGTACTTC.